These 8 T cell receptor beta chains came from one sample sequenced in a study of T cell repertoires in cytomegalovirus infection. One entry per CDR3 protein results from TCRdb running MiXCR on the reads. Among about 220,000 distinct CDR3 sequences, 35% to 45% were seen once, and the ten largest hold roughly three fifths. No antigen is known for these receptors. Sequencing was performed on CD8+ T cells from cultured PBMCs, taken from culture after CMV antigen stimulation. The source of these receptors is a human donor in good health (CMV status not recorded). Some clones in this sample may be carry-over from other donors' samples.

This clonotype was detected a few times. The rearrangement links TRBV12-3 or TRBV12-4 to TRBJ2-2, with 13 bases that match TRBD2. The CDR3 consists of 15 residues. V was clipped by 4 bases and J by 7 bases; unmatched bases: 3. CDR3 nucleotides: TGTGCCAGCAGTTGGGGGACTAGCGGGATCGGGGAGCTGTTTTTT. Translated: CASSWGTSGIGELFF.

The V and J genes are TRBV25-1 and TRBJ2-7; no reliable D call. The V gene lost 1 base and the J gene lost 1 base, with 8 bases spanning the gap. Germline V gene lookup returns CDR1 MGHDK and CDR2 SYGVNS. The CDR3 covers 14 residues. The DNA of the CDR3 is TGTGCCAGCAGTGAATTCGGCGAATCCTACGAGCAGTACTTC. Translating gives CASSEFGESYEQYF.

The V and J genes are TRBV7-9 and TRBJ2-1, with D uncertain. Per germline, CDR1 SEHNR and CDR2 FQNEAQ (reference sequence). The CDR3 sequence is 16 residues long. Between the trimmed V and J ends, which lost 2 bases and 0 bases, there was a span of 11 bases. The CDR3 sequence: CASSLPPYGSYNEQFF. Written as DNA, the CDR3 is TGTGCCAGCAGCTTACCGCCATACGGCTCCTACAATGAGCAGTTCTTC.

The chain couples TRBV11-2 to TRBJ1-1; TRBD1 matches at 7 bases. Per the germline V gene, CDR1 is SGHAT and CDR2 is FQNNGV. The V and J ends lost 1 base and 1 base, in that order; junction bases with no gene match: 9. This CDR3 comprises 17 residues. CDR3 bases: TGTGCCAGCAGCTTAGGGGCAGGGGGTTACGGGAACACTGAAGCTTTCTTT. This encodes CASSLGAGGYGNTEAFF.

The rearrangement joins TRBV2 to TRBJ2-1; D is perhaps TRBD1 (6 bases). Trimming cost V 1 base and J 9 bases, with 13 bases left between them. Germline V gives CDR1 SNHLY, CDR2 FYNNEI. The CDR3 totals 14 residues. CDR3 nucleotides: TGTGCCAGCAGTGAAGATGGACAGTCTATTGAGCAGTTCTTC. Protein sequence: CASSEDGQSIEQFF. The whole variable domain, filled in from reference TRBV2 and TRBJ2-1, reads EPEVTQTPSHQVTQMGQEVILRCVPISNHLYFYWYRQILGQKVEFLVSFYNNEISEKSEIFDDQFSVERPDGSNFTLKIRSTKLEDSAMYFCASSEDGQSIEQFFGPGTRLTVL.

Comments on this clonotype: A junction end diverges from the germline sequence, so it may reflect a read error. The V gene is TRBV5-4, the J gene TRBJ2-7; tentatively, D is TRBD1 or TRBD2 (5 bases each). In germline, CDR1 is SGHNT, CDR2 YYREEE (reference sequence). This CDR3 is 12 amino acids long. CDR3 coding DNA: TGTGCCAGCAGCTTGTATGATGGGGGAATGCACTTC. It yields the protein CASSLYDGGMHF.

This clonotype was recorded at least ten times. The rearrangement links TRBV7-6 to TRBJ2-1; weak D call: TRBD2 (5 bases). This CDR3 is built from 15 residues. Germline V gene sequence: CDR1 SGHVS, CDR2 FNYEAQ. The ends were cut back, 4 bases at V and 0 bases at J, with 10 bases in the middle. The CDR3 reads CASSSYAGSYNEQFF. The CDR3 nucleotides are TGTGCCAGCAGCTCCTACGCGGGCTCCTACAATGAGCAGTTCTTC. The full variable domain, in which reference TRBV7-6 and TRBJ2-1 provide the parts outside the CDR3, is GAGVSQSPRYKVTKRGQDVALRCDPISGHVSLYWYRQALGQGPEFLTYFNYEAQQDKSGLPNDRFSAERPEGSISTLTIQRTEQRDSAMYRCASSSYAGSYNEQFFGPGTRLTVL.

This chain joins TRBV25-1 and TRBJ2-7, with D unresolved. V lost 7 bases, J lost 1 base, and 14 bases lay in between. Germline CDR1 is MGHDK and CDR2 is SYGVNS. The CDR3 is 14 amino acids. The CDR3 region is CASTPSGSSYEQYF. The CDR3 DNA sequence: TGTGCCAGCACCCCTTCGGGCAGTTCCTACGAGCAGTACTTC.